These T cell receptor beta chains were read from a single sample in a study of regulatory T cells in long-lasting Graves disease. A single record per CDR3 protein comes from TCRdb applying MiXCR to the multiplex PCR reads. The sample has some 330,000 distinct CDR3 sequences, over 9.5% seen once. In addition, the sample was reused for a study of T cells in Graves' hyperthyroidism and ophthalmopathy.

The material sequenced was peripheral blood mononuclear cells (PBMCs), taken at new diagnosis, from a patient treated with antithyroid drugs. The receptors derive from a woman younger than 35 with Graves disease. The CDR3 runs from the conserved cysteine through the conserved F or W. The D gene is left open where the match is weak. Clone size, where shown, is once, few, many, or a class for clones that have expanded.

V gene	D gene	J gene	CDR3 length	clone size	CDR3 DNA	CDR3 protein
TRBV12-5	NA	TRBJ1-1	15	many	TGTGCTAGTGGTTGGGGGCAGGGCCGAGACACTGAAGCTTTCTTT	CASGWGQGRDTEAFF
TRBV7-9	NA	TRBJ2-1	11	many	TGTGCCAGCAGCCACCCTCATGAGCAGTTCTTC	CASSHPHEQFF
TRBV6-1	TRBD2	TRBJ2-4	19	many	TGTGCCAGCAGTCGTCATCTAGCGGGAGGGCCGAACGCCAAAAACATTCAGTACTTC	CASSRHLAGGPNAKNIQYF
TRBV20-1	NA	TRBJ1-5	14	many	TGCAGTGCTAGAGGGGCCTTGTGGAATCAGCCCCAGCATTTT	CSARGALWNQPQHF
TRBV5-1	TRBD1	TRBJ2-7	15	NA	TGCGCCAGCAGCTTGTCACAGGGGCCCTCCTACGAGCAGTACTTC	CASSLSQGPSYEQYF
TRBV24-1	TRBD1	TRBJ2-3	17	NA	TGTGCCACCAGTGATCGGGACAGGGGGCGCATTCTAGATACGCAGTATTTT	CATSDRDRGRILDTQYF
TRBV5-1	TRBD1	TRBJ2-1	15	few	TGCGCCAGCAGCTTGGCCTTGGACAGGGGGAATGAGCAGTTCTTC	CASSLALDRGNEQFF
TRBV18	NA	TRBJ2-1	12	many	TGTGCCAGCTCACCAGTGAATAATGAGCAGTTCTTC	CASSPVNNEQFF
TRBV29-1	NA	TRBJ2-1	15	few	TGCAGCGTTGAAGATCCCCGCCGGGGTTTCGATGAGCAGTTCTTC	CSVEDPRRGFDEQFF
TRBV20-1	NA	TRBJ2-5	15	many	TGCAGTGCTAGAGATTTTGTGTCCGGCGGAGGGACCCAGTACTTC	CSARDFVSGGGTQYF
TRBV6-5	TRBD2	TRBJ2-7	17	many	TGTGCCAGCAGTTACTCTTCGTTGGGCGGGAGCGGGTACGAGCAGTACTTC	CASSYSSLGGSGYEQYF
TRBV7-8	TRBD1	TRBJ1-2	13	many	TGTGCCAGCAGCCCCCGACAGGGATCTGGCTACACCTTC	CASSPRQGSGYTF
TRBV20-1	NA	TRBJ2-5	14	many	TGCAGTGCTGCACCCGGGACCCTTCAAAAGACCCAGTACTTC	CSAAPGTLQKTQYF
TRBV7-2	NA	TRBJ1-3	18	few	TGTGCCAGCAGCTTTACAGGGTTTGAGGTCAGCTCTGGAAACACCATATATTTT	CASSFTGFEVSSGNTIYF
TRBV7-3	TRBD2	TRBJ2-7	14	many	TGTGCCAGCAGCTTGGGTCTAGCGGAGGGCGAGCAGTACTTC	CASSLGLAEGEQYF
TRBV11-2	NA	TRBJ2-4	12	many	TGTGCCAGCAGCTCCCTCCGGCCCATTCAGTACTTC	CASSSLRPIQYF
TRBV19	NA	TRBJ1-1	14	NA	TGTGCCAGTCATCAACTTTCTCCGGGGGCTGAAGCTTTCTTT	CASHQLSPGAEAFF
TRBV19	TRBD1	TRBJ2-3	17	many	TGTGCCAGTAGTATTCTGGGACAGGGGGCTCCCACAGATACGCAGTATTTT	CASSILGQGAPTDTQYF
TRBV7-2	NA	TRBJ2-3	16	few	TGTGCCAGCAGCTTAGTTTCTAGCGCCTCCACAGATACGCAGTATTTT	CASSLVSSASTDTQYF
TRBV10-3	TRBD2	TRBJ2-5	15	NA	TGTGCCATCAGTGAGTACGGTACTAGCGGAGAGACCCAGTACTTC	CAISEYGTSGETQYF
TRBV28	NA	TRBJ1-5	15	many	TGTGCCAGCAGTTTATGGGCGATTAGCAATCAGCCCCAGCATTTT	CASSLWAISNQPQHF
TRBV2	TRBD1	TRBJ1-2	15	NA	TGTGCCAACAGTGATAGACAGGGGGCATTCTACGGCTACACCTTC	CANSDRQGAFYGYTF
TRBV7-9	TRBD2	TRBJ2-3	16	NA	TGTGCCAGCAGCCCCCCGGGAGGCCCATCCCCAGGGACGCAGTATTTT	CASSPPGGPSPGTQYF
TRBV12-3/TRBV12-4	TRBD2	TRBJ2-2	19	many	TGTGCCAGCAGTCCACGCCCAGGGTGGAGCGGGAGGATAACCGGGGAGCTGTTTTTT	CASSPRPGWSGRITGELFF
TRBV28	TRBD1	TRBJ2-7	16	many	TGTGCCAGCAGTCTACTCCAGGTCGGGACAGGGGACGAGCAGTACTTC	CASSLLQVGTGDEQYF
TRBV2	NA	TRBJ1-1	14	many	TGTGCCAGCACCGTTGACAGGCGTAACACTGAAGCTTTCTTT	CASTVDRRNTEAFF